Reported below is one T cell receptor beta chain. With a J-beta primer mix and a sample-barcoded 5' primer, a second PCR ran roughly 6 to 12 cycles. Each cDNA molecule was tagged by a template-switch adaptor that had 12 random nucleotides. TCRdb itself ran the 5' RACE reads through MiXCR, one entry per CDR3 protein. The sample has 800,000 to 950,000 distinct CDR3 sequences; 30% to 45% are singletons. Germline CDR1 KGHSH, CDR2 LQKENI. Losses at the gene ends were 3 bases for V and 0 bases for J; bases not matched to a gene: 2. CDR3 length: 15 amino acids. This specimen comes from a study of blood T cells in healthy people across ages.

The sequenced sample consisted of blood. The TCR originated in a man between 18 and 35 years old in good health. This sequence joins TRBV18 and TRBJ2-1; TRBD2 matches at 7 bases. The CDR3 region has the DNA TGTGCCAGCTCACCGGGGGAGGGCTCCTACAATGAGCAGTTCTTC. It is translated as CASSPGEGSYNEQFF. The variable domain in full, with the rest retrieved from reference TRBV18 and TRBJ2-1, is NAGVMQNPRHLVRRRGQEARLRCSPMKGHSHVYWYRQLPEEGLKFMVYLQKENIIDESGMPKERFSAEFPKEGPSILRIQQVVRGDSAAYFCASSPGEGSYNEQFFGPGTRLTVL.